Listed below are T cell receptor beta chains from one sample, sequenced in a study of T cells in Graves' hyperthyroidism and ophthalmopathy. TCRdb reprocessed the multiplex PCR reads with MiXCR, giving one entry per CDR3 protein. In the table there are 550,000 to 850,000 distinct CDR3 sequences, around 20% of which are singletons. The source material was blood. The source is a woman in her 50s with Graves' hyperthyroidism that later progressed to Graves' ophthalmopathy. CDR3s include the opening cysteine and the closing phenylalanine or tryptophan. Fields, in order: J gene, V gene, D gene, clone size, CDR3 DNA, CDR3 protein. A D gene is named only where the DNA matches it firmly. The size of a clone is reported for some rows only, either as once, few or many, or as a class for expanded clones.

j_gene: TRBJ1-1; v_gene: TRBV12-3/TRBV12-4; d_gene: .; abundance: many; CDR3nt: TGTGCCAGCAGCCTGGGGAACAGGGCGGGTGAAGCTTTCTTT; CDR3aa: CASSLGNRAGEAFF
j_gene: TRBJ1-1; v_gene: TRBV5-1; d_gene: TRBD1; abundance: .; CDR3nt: TGCGCCAGCAGCTTGACTAGGACAGGGGGCAGTGAAGCTTTCTTT; CDR3aa: CASSLTRTGGSEAFF
j_gene: TRBJ2-1; v_gene: TRBV19; d_gene: TRBD2; abundance: few; CDR3nt: TGTGCCAGTAGTTTAAGGACTAGCGGGAGTGAGCAGTTCTTC; CDR3aa: CASSLRTSGSEQFF
j_gene: TRBJ2-7; v_gene: TRBV5-8; d_gene: TRBD1; abundance: many; CDR3nt: TGTGCCAGCAGCTTGGGACAGGGGTTAGAGGAGCAGTACTTC; CDR3aa: CASSLGQGLEEQYF
j_gene: TRBJ2-1; v_gene: TRBV11-2; d_gene: TRBD2; abundance: many; CDR3nt: TGTGCCAGCAGCTTGGCACTAGCGGGGAGGTACAATGAGCAGTTCTTC; CDR3aa: CASSLALAGRYNEQFF
j_gene: TRBJ1-1; v_gene: TRBV20-1; d_gene: .; abundance: .; CDR3nt: TGCAGTGCTAGGAATGGAGGAGGGAACACTGAAGCTTTCTTT; CDR3aa: CSARNGGGNTEAFF
j_gene: TRBJ1-1; v_gene: TRBV25-1; d_gene: .; abundance: few; CDR3nt: TGTGCCAGCAGTGAATGGAGGGGGGCCGTCACTGAAGCTTTCTTT; CDR3aa: CASSEWRGAVTEAFF
j_gene: TRBJ1-1; v_gene: TRBV7-6; d_gene: TRBD1; abundance: many; CDR3nt: TGTGCCAGCAGACGGAACGATCAGGGGGCTGAAGCTTTCTTT; CDR3aa: CASRRNDQGAEAFF
j_gene: TRBJ1-2; v_gene: TRBV7-2; d_gene: TRBD1; abundance: .; CDR3nt: TGTGCCAGCAGCTTAGTTACAGGGGATGGCTACACCTTC; CDR3aa: CASSLVTGDGYTF
j_gene: TRBJ1-2; v_gene: TRBV12-3/TRBV12-4; d_gene: .; abundance: few; CDR3nt: TGTGCCAGCAGTTTAACCGGGACGCTGGGCTACACCTTC; CDR3aa: CASSLTGTLGYTF
j_gene: TRBJ2-7; v_gene: TRBV18; d_gene: .; abundance: many; CDR3nt: TGTGCCAGCTCACCACCTGCTAGGGCATACGAGCAGTACTTC; CDR3aa: CASSPPARAYEQYF
j_gene: TRBJ1-5; v_gene: TRBV11-2; d_gene: .; abundance: few; CDR3nt: TGTGCCAACAGCTTAGATTGGGATCAGCCCCAGCATTTT; CDR3aa: CANSLDWDQPQHF
j_gene: TRBJ1-3; v_gene: TRBV2; d_gene: .; abundance: .; CDR3nt: TGTGCCAGCAGCGGGTTGAAAAGTTCTGGAAACACCATATATTTT; CDR3aa: CASSGLKSSGNTIYF
j_gene: TRBJ2-7; v_gene: TRBV2; d_gene: TRBD1; abundance: many; CDR3nt: TGTGCCAGCACCTACGGGACAGGAGCCTACGAGCAGTACTTC; CDR3aa: CASTYGTGAYEQYF
j_gene: TRBJ2-7; v_gene: TRBV7-9; d_gene: TRBD2; abundance: many; CDR3nt: TGTGCCAGCAGCCCAAAACTAGCGGGGAAAGACTACGAGCAGTACTTC; CDR3aa: CASSPKLAGKDYEQYF
j_gene: TRBJ2-2; v_gene: TRBV3-1; d_gene: .; abundance: few; CDR3nt: TGTGCCAGCAGCCAAATAGGACAGAACACCGGGGAGCTGTTTTTT; CDR3aa: CASSQIGQNTGELFF